The entry below gives a single T cell receptor (beta chain) sequence along with its context. From germline, CDR1 is MNHNS and CDR2 SASEGT. With V trimmed by 0 bases and J by 2 bases, 2 bases remained unmatched. This CDR3 comprises 15 residues. The protocol was immunoSEQ multiplex PCR, while the TCRdb copy is restricted to in-frame clones and leaves out a portion. The sample has around 75,000 clones; under 95% are singletons. The sample comes from a study of technical replicates of blood from a handful of donors. The sequenced sample was T cells isolated from PBMCs. The TCR was taken from a human donor in good health. The rearrangement uses TRBV6-1 and TRBJ1-2; 8 bases are a match to TRBD1. The CDR3 nucleotides are TGTGCCAGCAGTGAAGCGGGGACAGGAAACTATGGCTACACCTTC. This sequence encodes CASSEAGTGNYGYTF.